A selection of T cell receptor beta chains follows, all from one sample in a study of cytomegalovirus exposure and HLA in healthy donors. Profiling relied on immunoSEQ multiplex PCR, and the TCRdb table lists in-frame clones only, not all of them. Of about 120,000 clones listed, 89% were seen once; the top ten hold around 1.2%. Sequencing used PBMCs. All receptors derive from a woman aged 18-29 years in good health and CMV-seronegative. The conserved cysteine and the conserved F or W are not part of the CDR3 here.

TRBJ1-1 | TRBV6-6 | ASSLRDRGPKAF
TRBJ2-7 | TRBV10-2 | ASSESGGRTYEQY
TRBJ2-3 | TRBV14 | ASSTPIGRESTDTQY
TRBJ2-1 | TRBV29-1 | SVEPSETYNEQF
TRBJ2-1 | TRBV5-6 | ASSLTLAGANEQF
TRBJ2-2 | TRBV30 | AWSVLVSTGELF
TRBJ1-5 | TRBV6-5 | ASSSRDNQPQH
TRBJ2-4 | TRBV28 | ASSFGSWQLKNIQY
TRBJ1-3 | TRBV28 | ASSLSGDGNTIY
TRBJ2-1 | TRBV11-2 | ASSPLAASGGRSYNEQF
TRBJ2-3 | TRBV28 | ASRLGQPSTDTQY
TRBJ1-5 | TRBV7-2 | ASSSETGNPPQH
TRBJ1-1 | TRBV25-1 | ASRGTAVNVAF
TRBJ2-1 | TRBV11-3 | ASSPTSGWDEQF
TRBJ2-1 | TRBV5-1 | ASSLQGPVYNEQF
TRBJ1-1 | TRBV11-2 | ASSLDRGRGAF
TRBJ1-5 | TRBV15 | ATSRPGDNQPQH
TRBJ2-7 | TRBV6-1 | ASSPGQTYEQY
TRBJ1-1 | TRBV18 | ASSINTGNTEAF
TRBJ1-1 | TRBV27 | ASSLRRTGLNTEAF
TRBJ1-5 | TRBV7-2 | ASSLRSNQPQH
TRBJ2-1 | TRBV9 | ASSVGTAVTTNNEQF
TRBJ1-2 | TRBV15 | ATSRAGGEGYT
TRBJ1-5 | TRBV18 | ASSPEQGNNQPQH
TRBJ2-7 | TRBV11-3 | ASSLSGSYEQY
TRBJ1-1 | TRBV15 | ATSRTGITEAF